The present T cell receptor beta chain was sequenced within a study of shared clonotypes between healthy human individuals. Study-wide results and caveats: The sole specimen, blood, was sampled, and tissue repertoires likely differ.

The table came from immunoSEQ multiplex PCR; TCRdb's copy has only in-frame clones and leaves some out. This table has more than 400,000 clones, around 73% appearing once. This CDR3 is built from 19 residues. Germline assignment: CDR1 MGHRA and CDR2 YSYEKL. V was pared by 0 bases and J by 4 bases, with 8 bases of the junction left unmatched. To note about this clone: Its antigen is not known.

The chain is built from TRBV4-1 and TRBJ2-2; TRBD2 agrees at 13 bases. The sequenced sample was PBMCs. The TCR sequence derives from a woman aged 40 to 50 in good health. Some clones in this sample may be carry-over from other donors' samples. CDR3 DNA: TGCGCCAGCAGCCAAGATAGGTCCGGACTAGCGGGAGTCACCGGGGAGCTGTTTTTT. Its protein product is CASSQDRSGLAGVTGELFF.